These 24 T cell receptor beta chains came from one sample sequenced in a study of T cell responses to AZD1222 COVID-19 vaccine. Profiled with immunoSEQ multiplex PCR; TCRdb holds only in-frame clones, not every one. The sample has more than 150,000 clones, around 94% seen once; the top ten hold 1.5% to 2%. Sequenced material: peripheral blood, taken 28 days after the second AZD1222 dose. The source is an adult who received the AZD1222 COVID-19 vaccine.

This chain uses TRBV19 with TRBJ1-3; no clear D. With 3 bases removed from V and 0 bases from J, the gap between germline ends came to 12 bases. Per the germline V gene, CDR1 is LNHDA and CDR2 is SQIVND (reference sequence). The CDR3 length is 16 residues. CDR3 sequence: CASSIGSRSSGNTIYF. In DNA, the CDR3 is TGTGCCAGTAGTATTGGTTCAAGGAGCTCTGGAAACACCATATATTTT. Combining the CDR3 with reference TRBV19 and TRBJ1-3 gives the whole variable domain DGGITQSPKYLFRKEGQNVTLSCEQNLNHDAMYWYRQDPGQGLRLIYYSQIVNDFQKGDIAEGYSVSREKKESFPLTVTSAQKNPTAFYLCASSIGSRSSGNTIYFGEGSWLTVV.

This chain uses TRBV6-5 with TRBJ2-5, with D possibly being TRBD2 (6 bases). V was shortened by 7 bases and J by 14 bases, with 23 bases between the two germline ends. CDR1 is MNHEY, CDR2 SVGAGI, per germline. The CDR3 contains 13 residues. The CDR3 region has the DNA TGTGCCAGCACCCTATCGACCGCCGGGACTGCTTACTTC. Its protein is CASTLSTAGTAYF.

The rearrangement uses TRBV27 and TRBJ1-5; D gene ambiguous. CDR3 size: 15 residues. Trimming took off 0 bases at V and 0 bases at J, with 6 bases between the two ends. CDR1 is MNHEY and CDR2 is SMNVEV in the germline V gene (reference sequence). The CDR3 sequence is CASSLSGYSNQPQHF. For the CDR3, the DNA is TGTGCCAGCAGTTTATCGGGGTATAGCAATCAGCCCCAGCATTTT.

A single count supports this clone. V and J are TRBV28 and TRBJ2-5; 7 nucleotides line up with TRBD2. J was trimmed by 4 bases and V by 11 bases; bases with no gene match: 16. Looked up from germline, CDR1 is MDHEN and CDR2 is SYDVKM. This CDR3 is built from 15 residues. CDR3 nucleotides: TGTGCCTCAGCGGGGCAGGGTGGGAATAGAGAGACCCAGTACTTC. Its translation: CASAGQGGNRETQYF.

CDR3: CSVRTSEETQYF. CDR3 in DNA: TGCAGCGTTCGGACATCGGAAGAGACCCAGTACTTC. The V call is TRBV29-1, the J call TRBJ2-5; D might be TRBD1 (5 bases). This CDR3 has 12 residues. Trimming shortened V by 5 bases and J by 3 bases, and 10 bases separated the two germline ends. Germline V gene data show CDR1 as SQVTM and CDR2 as ANQGSEA.

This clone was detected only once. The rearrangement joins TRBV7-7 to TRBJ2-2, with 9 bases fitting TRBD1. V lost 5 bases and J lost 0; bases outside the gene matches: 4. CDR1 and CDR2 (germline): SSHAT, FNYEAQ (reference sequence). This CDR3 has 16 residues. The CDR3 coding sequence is TGTGCCAGCAGCGAGGGGACAGGGACGAACACCGGGGAGCTGTTTTTT. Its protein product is CASSEGTGTNTGELFF.

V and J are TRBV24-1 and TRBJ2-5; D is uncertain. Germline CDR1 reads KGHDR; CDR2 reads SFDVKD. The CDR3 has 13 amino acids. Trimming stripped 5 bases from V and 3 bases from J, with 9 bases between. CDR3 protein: CATSVSHKETQYF. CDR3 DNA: TGTGCCACCAGTGTTTCTCATAAAGAGACCCAGTACTTC.

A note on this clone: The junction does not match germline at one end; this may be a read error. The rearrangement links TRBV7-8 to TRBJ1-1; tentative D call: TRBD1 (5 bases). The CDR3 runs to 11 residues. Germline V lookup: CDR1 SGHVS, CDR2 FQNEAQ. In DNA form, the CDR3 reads TGTGCCAGCAGCTTAGTAGGGGCCGAGGTCTTT. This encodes CASSLVGAEVF.

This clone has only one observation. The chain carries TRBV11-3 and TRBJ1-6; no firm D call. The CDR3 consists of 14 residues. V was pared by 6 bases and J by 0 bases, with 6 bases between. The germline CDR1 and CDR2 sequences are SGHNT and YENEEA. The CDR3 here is CASRKSSYNSPLHF. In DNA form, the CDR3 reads TGTGCCAGCAGGAAAAGCTCCTATAATTCACCCCTCCACTTT.

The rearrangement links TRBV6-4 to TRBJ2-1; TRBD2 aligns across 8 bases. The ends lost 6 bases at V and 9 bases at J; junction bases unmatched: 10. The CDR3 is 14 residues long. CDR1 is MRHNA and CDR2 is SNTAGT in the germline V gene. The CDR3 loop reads CASRESGTSSEQFF. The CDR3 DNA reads TGTGCCAGCAGAGAGTCCGGGACTAGTTCTGAGCAGTTCTTC.

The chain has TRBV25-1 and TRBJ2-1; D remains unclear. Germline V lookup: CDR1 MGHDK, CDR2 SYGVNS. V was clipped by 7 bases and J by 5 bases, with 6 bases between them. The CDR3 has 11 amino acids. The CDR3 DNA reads TGTGCCAGCACCGGTAACAATGAGCAGTTCTTC. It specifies CASTGNNEQFF.

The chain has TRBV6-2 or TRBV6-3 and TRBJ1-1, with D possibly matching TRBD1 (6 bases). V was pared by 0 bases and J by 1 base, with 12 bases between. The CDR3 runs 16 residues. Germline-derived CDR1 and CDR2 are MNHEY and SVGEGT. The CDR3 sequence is CASSYSLGHRNTEAFF. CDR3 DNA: TGTGCCAGCAGTTACTCGTTGGGACATCGGAACACTGAAGCTTTCTTT.

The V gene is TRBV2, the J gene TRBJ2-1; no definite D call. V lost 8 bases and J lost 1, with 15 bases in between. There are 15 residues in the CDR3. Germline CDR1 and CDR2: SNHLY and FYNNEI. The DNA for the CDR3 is TGTGCCAGCCTGGACGGGCTTTTATCCTACAATGAGCAGTTCTTC. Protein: CASLDGLLSYNEQFF. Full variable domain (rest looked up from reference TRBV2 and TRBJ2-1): EPEVTQTPSHQVTQMGQEVILRCVPISNHLYFYWYRQILGQKVEFLVSFYNNEISEKSEIFDDQFSVERPDGSNFTLKIRSTKLEDSAMYFCASLDGLLSYNEQFFGPGTRLTVL.

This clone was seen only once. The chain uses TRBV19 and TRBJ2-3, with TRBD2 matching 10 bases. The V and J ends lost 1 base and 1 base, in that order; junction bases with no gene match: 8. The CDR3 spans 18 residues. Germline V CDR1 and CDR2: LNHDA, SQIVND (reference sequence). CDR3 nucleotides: TGTGCCAGTAGTATAGTGGCTAGCGGGAGATCAGGCACAGATACGCAGTATTTT. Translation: CASSIVASGRSGTDTQYF.

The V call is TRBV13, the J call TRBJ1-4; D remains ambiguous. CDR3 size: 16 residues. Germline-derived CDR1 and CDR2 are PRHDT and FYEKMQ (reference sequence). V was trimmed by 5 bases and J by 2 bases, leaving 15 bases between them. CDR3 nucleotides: TGTGCCAGCAGCGACCGGTCCCCGGGGACTAATGAAAAACTGTTTTTT. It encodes CASSDRSPGTNEKLFF.

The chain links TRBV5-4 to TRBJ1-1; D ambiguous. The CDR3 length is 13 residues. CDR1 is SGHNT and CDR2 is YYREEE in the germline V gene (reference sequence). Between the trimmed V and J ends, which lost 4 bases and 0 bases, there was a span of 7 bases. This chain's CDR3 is CASSPDMNTEAFF. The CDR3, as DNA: TGTGCCAGCAGCCCTGACATGAACACTGAAGCTTTCTTT.

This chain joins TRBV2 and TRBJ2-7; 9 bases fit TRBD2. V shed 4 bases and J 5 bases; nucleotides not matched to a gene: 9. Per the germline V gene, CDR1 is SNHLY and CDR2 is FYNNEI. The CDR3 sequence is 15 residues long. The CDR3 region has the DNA TGTGCCAGCAGTGGGCGATTAGCGGGAGTAAACGAGCAGTACTTC. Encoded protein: CASSGRLAGVNEQYF.

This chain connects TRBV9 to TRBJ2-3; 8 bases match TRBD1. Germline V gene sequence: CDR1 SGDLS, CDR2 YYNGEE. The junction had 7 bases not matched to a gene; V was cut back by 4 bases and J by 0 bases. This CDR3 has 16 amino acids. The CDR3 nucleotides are TGTGCCAGCAGCCCAGGGGGCCTAGCGAGCACAGATACGCAGTATTTT. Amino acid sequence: CASSPGGLASTDTQYF.

CDR3: CASSPRETQYF. The CDR3 nucleotides read TGTGCCAGCAGCCCTCGAGAGACCCAGTACTTC. The chain is built from TRBV2 and TRBJ2-5; D ambiguous. The CDR3 spans 11 residues. Germline-derived CDR1 and CDR2 are SNHLY and FYNNEI. Trimming stripped 6 bases from V and 4 bases from J, with 6 bases between.

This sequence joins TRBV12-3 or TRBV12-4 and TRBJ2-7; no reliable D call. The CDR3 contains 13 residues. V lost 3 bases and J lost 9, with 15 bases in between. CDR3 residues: CASSFVGRLRQYF. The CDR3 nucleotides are TGTGCCAGCAGTTTCGTCGGCAGGCTCAGGCAGTACTTC.

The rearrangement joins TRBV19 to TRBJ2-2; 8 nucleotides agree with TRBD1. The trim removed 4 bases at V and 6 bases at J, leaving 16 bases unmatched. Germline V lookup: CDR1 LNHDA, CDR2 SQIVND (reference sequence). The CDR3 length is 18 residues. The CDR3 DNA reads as TGTGCCAGTAGTACCAGACCGAGACAGGGGTGGATACCCGGGGAGCTGTTTTTT. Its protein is CASSTRPRQGWIPGELFF.

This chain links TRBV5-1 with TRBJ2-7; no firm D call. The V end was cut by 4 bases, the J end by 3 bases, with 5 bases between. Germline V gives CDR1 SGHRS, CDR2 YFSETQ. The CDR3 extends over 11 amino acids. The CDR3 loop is CASSRHYEQYF. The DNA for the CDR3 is TGCGCCAGCAGCAGGCACTACGAGCAGTACTTC.

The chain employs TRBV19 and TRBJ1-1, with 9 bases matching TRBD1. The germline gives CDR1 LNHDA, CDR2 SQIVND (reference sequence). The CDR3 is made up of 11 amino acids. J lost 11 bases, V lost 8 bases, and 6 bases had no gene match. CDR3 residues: CASGWTGEAFF. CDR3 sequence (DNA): TGTGCCAGTGGATGGACAGGGGAGGCTTTCTTT. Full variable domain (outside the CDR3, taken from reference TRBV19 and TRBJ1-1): DGGITQSPKYLFRKEGQNVTLSCEQNLNHDAMYWYRQDPGQGLRLIYYSQIVNDFQKGDIAEGYSVSREKKESFPLTVTSAQKNPTAFYLCASGWTGEAFFGQGTRLTVV.

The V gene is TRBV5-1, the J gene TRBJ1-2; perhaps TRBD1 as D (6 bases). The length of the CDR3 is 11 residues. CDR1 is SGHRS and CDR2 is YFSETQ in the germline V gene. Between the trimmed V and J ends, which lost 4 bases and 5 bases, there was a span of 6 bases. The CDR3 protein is CASSQGYGYTF. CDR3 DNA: TGCGCCAGCAGCCAGGGGTATGGCTACACCTTC.